The text below deals with one T cell receptor beta chain. Its cognate antigen is unknown. The entry originates in a study of cytomegalovirus exposure and HLA in healthy donors. Study context: As released early, the data held 70 million to 95 million unique TCRs from HLA-typed donors.

Study-wide results and caveats: Later on, analysis showed that most CMV-associated TCR beta chains appeared to be HLA-restricted. An analysis done earlier found most TCR beta V segments productive about 90% or about 30% of the time. A later analysis showed TCR association rates differing by HLA locus, peaking at DRB1 and lowest at HLA-C.

The J segment lost 7 bases and the V segment lost 0 bases, leaving 3 bases of the junction unmatched. The germline V gene has CDR1 MGHRA and CDR2 YSYEKL. There are 13 residues in the CDR3. PCR amplification relied on 60 Vbeta primers (plus 13 Jbeta primers). The protocol was immunoSEQ multiplex PCR, while the TCRdb copy is restricted to in-frame clones and leaves out a portion. The table for this sample gives about 34,000 clones. This chain links TRBV4-1 with TRBJ2-7; 7 nucleotides line up with TRBD2. This TCR was sampled from a human donor in good health. Input material: PBMCs. The CDR3 spells CASSQDWGGEQYF. As DNA, the CDR3 is TGCGCCAGCAGCCAAGATTGGGGGGGGGAGCAGTACTTC.